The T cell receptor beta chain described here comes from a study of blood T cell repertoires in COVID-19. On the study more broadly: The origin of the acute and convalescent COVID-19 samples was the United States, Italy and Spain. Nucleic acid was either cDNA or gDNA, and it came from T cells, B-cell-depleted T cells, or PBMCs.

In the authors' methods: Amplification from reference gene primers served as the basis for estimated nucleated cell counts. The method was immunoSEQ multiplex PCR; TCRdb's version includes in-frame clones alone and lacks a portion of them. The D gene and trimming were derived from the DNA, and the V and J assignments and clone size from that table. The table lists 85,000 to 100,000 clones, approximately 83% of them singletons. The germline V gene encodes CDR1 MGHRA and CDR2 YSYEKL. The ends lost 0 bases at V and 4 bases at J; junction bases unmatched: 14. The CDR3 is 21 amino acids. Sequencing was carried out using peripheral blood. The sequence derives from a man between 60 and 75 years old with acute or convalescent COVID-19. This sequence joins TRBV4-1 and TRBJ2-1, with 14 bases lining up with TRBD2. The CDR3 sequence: CASSQDSARTSGRPRYNEQFF. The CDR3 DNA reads TGCGCCAGCAGCCAAGATAGCGCCAGGACTAGCGGGAGGCCCCGGTACAATGAGCAGTTCTTC.